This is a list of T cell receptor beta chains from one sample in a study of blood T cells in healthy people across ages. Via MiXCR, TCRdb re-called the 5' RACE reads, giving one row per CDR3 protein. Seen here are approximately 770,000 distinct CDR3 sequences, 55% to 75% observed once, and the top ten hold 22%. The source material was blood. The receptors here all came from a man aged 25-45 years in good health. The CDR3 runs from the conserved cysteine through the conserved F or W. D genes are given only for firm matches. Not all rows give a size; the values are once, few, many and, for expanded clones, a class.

cdr3_nt: TGTGCCAGCAGCCAAAAGCAGGATAGCAATCAGCCCCAGCATTTT
cdr3_aa: CASSQKQDSNQPQHF
clone_size: few
d_call: -
v_call: TRBV4-2
j_call: TRBJ1-5

cdr3_nt: TGTGCCAGCAGCTACCGGGGGTACGAGCAGTACTTC
cdr3_aa: CASSYRGYEQYF
clone_size: many
d_call: -
v_call: TRBV6-5
j_call: TRBJ2-7

cdr3_nt: TGCGCCAGCACGCATGAACCTAGGCCCGGGGCCAACGTCCTGACTTTC
cdr3_aa: CASTHEPRPGANVLTF
clone_size: -
d_call: -
v_call: TRBV5-1
j_call: TRBJ2-6

cdr3_nt: TGCGCCAGCAGCCAAGATAGCCTAGCGGTCCAAGAGACCCAGTACTTC
cdr3_aa: CASSQDSLAVQETQYF
clone_size: few
d_call: TRBD2
v_call: TRBV4-3
j_call: TRBJ2-5

cdr3_nt: TGCGCCAGCAGCCAAGATTCCTCGGGGATCGGTGACGAGCAGTACTTC
cdr3_aa: CASSQDSSGIGDEQYF
clone_size: few
d_call: -
v_call: TRBV4-3
j_call: TRBJ2-7

cdr3_nt: TGTGCCAGCAGTTATTTAGTGGGAACGGAGTACGAGCAGTACTTC
cdr3_aa: CASSYLVGTEYEQYF
clone_size: -
d_call: -
v_call: TRBV6-6
j_call: TRBJ2-7

cdr3_nt: TGCAGTGCAACTACTCTGGGGTCCCCCACAGATACGCAGTATTTT
cdr3_aa: CSATTLGSPTDTQYF
clone_size: -
d_call: -
v_call: TRBV20-1
j_call: TRBJ2-3

cdr3_nt: TGCGCCAGCAGCTTGGGTCTGGACCCTGGCTACACCTTC
cdr3_aa: CASSLGLDPGYTF
clone_size: few
d_call: -
v_call: TRBV5-1
j_call: TRBJ1-2

cdr3_nt: TGCGCCAGCAGGGAAACTAGCGGGAGGGTTTACGAGCAGTACTTC
cdr3_aa: CASRETSGRVYEQYF
clone_size: -
d_call: TRBD2
v_call: TRBV5-1
j_call: TRBJ2-7

cdr3_nt: TGTGCCAGCAGCGAAATGGGACAGGATATACAAGAGACCCAGTACTTC
cdr3_aa: CASSEMGQDIQETQYF
clone_size: few
d_call: TRBD1
v_call: TRBV6-6
j_call: TRBJ2-5

cdr3_nt: TGCGCCAGCAGCTTGGACCAGGGAGGCTACACCTTC
cdr3_aa: CASSLDQGGYTF
clone_size: -
d_call: -
v_call: TRBV5-1
j_call: TRBJ1-2

cdr3_nt: TGTGCCAGTCACATCAGGGGAGTGGAGACCCAGTACTTC
cdr3_aa: CASHIRGVETQYF
clone_size: -
d_call: -
v_call: TRBV2
j_call: TRBJ2-5

cdr3_nt: TGTGCCAGCAGCTTGGATGGGGGCTCTAATGAGCAGTTCTTC
cdr3_aa: CASSLDGGSNEQFF
clone_size: many
d_call: -
v_call: TRBV5-5
j_call: TRBJ2-1

cdr3_nt: TGTGCCAGCAGTGAACTTCTAGTTTGTATGCAGTTCTTC
cdr3_aa: CASSELLVCMQFF
clone_size: many
d_call: -
v_call: TRBV2
j_call: TRBJ2-1

cdr3_nt: TGTGCCAGCAGCTTGTTCCAAGGAGCGGGACTTGGAACGCAGTATTTT
cdr3_aa: CASSLFQGAGLGTQYF
clone_size: -
d_call: TRBD2
v_call: TRBV5-5
j_call: TRBJ2-3

cdr3_nt: TGCAGTGCCTCAGGGGGTCCTGACCAAGAGACCCAGTACTTC
cdr3_aa: CSASGGPDQETQYF
clone_size: -
d_call: TRBD1
v_call: TRBV20-1
j_call: TRBJ2-5

cdr3_nt: TGTGCCAGCAGCGGGCCCCAGCATTTT
cdr3_aa: CASSGPQHF
clone_size: once
d_call: -
v_call: TRBV21-1
j_call: TRBJ1-5

cdr3_nt: TGTGCCAGCTCACCACTCGACTCGGATCTTCAGTACTTC
cdr3_aa: CASSPLDSDLQYF
clone_size: -
d_call: -
v_call: TRBV18
j_call: TRBJ2-4

cdr3_nt: TGCGCCAGCAGGCCCGGGACAGAGACTTACAATGAGCAGTTCTTC
cdr3_aa: CASRPGTETYNEQFF
clone_size: -
d_call: TRBD1
v_call: TRBV5-1
j_call: TRBJ2-1

cdr3_nt: TGCAGTGGTAAAAACCGGGACAGAATCTACGAGCAGTACTTC
cdr3_aa: CSGKNRDRIYEQYF
clone_size: few
d_call: TRBD1
v_call: TRBV20-1
j_call: TRBJ2-7

cdr3_nt: TGCAGTGCTAGAGATTTGGGGGAGCAGGAAGCTTTCTTT
cdr3_aa: CSARDLGEQEAFF
clone_size: -
d_call: -
v_call: TRBV20-1
j_call: TRBJ1-1

cdr3_nt: TGCGCCAGCAGCTTGGCCGTTGGGACTAGGGAAGAGACCCAGTACTTC
cdr3_aa: CASSLAVGTREETQYF
clone_size: -
d_call: TRBD2
v_call: TRBV5-1
j_call: TRBJ2-5

cdr3_nt: TGCGCCAGCAGCCAAGCGGCGACTAGCGGGAGGGCAGATACGCAGTATTTT
cdr3_aa: CASSQAATSGRADTQYF
clone_size: -
d_call: TRBD2
v_call: TRBV4-3
j_call: TRBJ2-3

cdr3_nt: TGTGCCACCAGCACCAGACAGGGCGGGTACGAGCAGTACTTC
cdr3_aa: CATSTRQGGYEQYF
clone_size: -
d_call: TRBD1
v_call: TRBV15
j_call: TRBJ2-7

cdr3_nt: TGCAGTGCTAGGAAACCGGGAGTCTACGAGCAGTACTTC
cdr3_aa: CSARKPGVYEQYF
clone_size: -
d_call: -
v_call: TRBV20-1
j_call: TRBJ2-7

cdr3_nt: TGTGCCAGTAGGACAGGCGAAGAGACCCAGTACTTC
cdr3_aa: CASRTGEETQYF
clone_size: -
d_call: -
v_call: TRBV19
j_call: TRBJ2-5

cdr3_nt: TGTGCCAGCAGCCAACGAAGACAGACTAGCGGCTACAATGAGCAGTTCTTC
cdr3_aa: CASSQRRQTSGYNEQFF
clone_size: -
d_call: TRBD2
v_call: TRBV4-2
j_call: TRBJ2-1

cdr3_nt: TGCGCCAGCAGCCAGGGTCAATCTACAACCTATGGCTACACCTTC
cdr3_aa: CASSQGQSTTYGYTF
clone_size: -
d_call: -
v_call: TRBV4-1
j_call: TRBJ1-2

cdr3_nt: TGTGCCAGCAGCCCTCGGGTAGCGGGGGTAGGCAATGAGCAGTTCTTC
cdr3_aa: CASSPRVAGVGNEQFF
clone_size: once
d_call: TRBD2
v_call: TRBV7-2
j_call: TRBJ2-1

cdr3_nt: TGTGCCAGCAGTTTCGACGGGGAAGCCTACGAGCAGTACTTC
cdr3_aa: CASSFDGEAYEQYF
clone_size: -
d_call: -
v_call: TRBV28
j_call: TRBJ2-7

cdr3_nt: TGTGCCAGCAGTCAACTAGCAAGAGAGACCCAGTACTTC
cdr3_aa: CASSQLARETQYF
clone_size: -
d_call: -
v_call: TRBV28
j_call: TRBJ2-5

cdr3_nt: TGTGCCAGCAGCCGGGTTCTTCGAGCGGGGGAGCAGTTCTTC
cdr3_aa: CASSRVLRAGEQFF
clone_size: -
d_call: TRBD2
v_call: TRBV3-1
j_call: TRBJ2-1

cdr3_nt: TGTGCCAGCAGCCAAGATCCAGGGGGACTCCAAGAGCCCCAGTACTTC
cdr3_aa: CASSQDPGGLQEPQYF
clone_size: -
d_call: -
v_call: TRBV3-1
j_call: TRBJ2-5

cdr3_nt: TGTGCCAGCAGCGAAACTAGTAAGTGGTCGGAGCAGTACTTC
cdr3_aa: CASSETSKWSEQYF
clone_size: few
d_call: -
v_call: TRBV9
j_call: TRBJ2-7

cdr3_nt: TGTGCCCAAAGCTCGGGGGCAAGGCCCTATGGCTACACCTTC
cdr3_aa: CAQSSGARPYGYTF
clone_size: -
d_call: -
v_call: TRBV12-3/TRBV12-4
j_call: TRBJ1-2

cdr3_nt: TGTGCCAGCAGTTTAAAGGGACCCATCGGGTACGAGCAGTACTTC
cdr3_aa: CASSLKGPIGYEQYF
clone_size: -
d_call: -
v_call: TRBV27
j_call: TRBJ2-7

cdr3_nt: TGTGCCAGCAGCCAAGATCGGTGGTCAGCTATGCCAGGGTCGGATACGCAGTATTTT
cdr3_aa: CASSQDRWSAMPGSDTQYF
clone_size: -
d_call: -
v_call: TRBV4-2
j_call: TRBJ2-3

cdr3_nt: TGTGCCAGCAGCGGGAGGGGCGGAGACTATGGCTACACCTTC
cdr3_aa: CASSGRGGDYGYTF
clone_size: few
d_call: -
v_call: TRBV7-9
j_call: TRBJ1-2

cdr3_nt: TGTGCCAGCAGTTACGTCCAGACGGACAATGAGCAGTTCTTC
cdr3_aa: CASSYVQTDNEQFF
clone_size: -
d_call: -
v_call: TRBV6-2/TRBV6-3
j_call: TRBJ2-1

cdr3_nt: TGTGCCAGCAGTATTGCTGTTGGGGGAGGGCAAGAGACCCAGTACTTC
cdr3_aa: CASSIAVGGGQETQYF
clone_size: few
d_call: TRBD2
v_call: TRBV5-5
j_call: TRBJ2-5